The 3 T cell receptor beta chains given below trace back to one sample, sequenced in a study of shared clonotypes between healthy human individuals. Repertoires were generated with immunoSEQ multiplex PCR, while TCRdb's copy carries only in-frame clones and drops some. This table has a few million clones, just over 90% appearing once. Naive CD8 cells lacked CD45RO and underwent positive selection for CCR7, leaving out terminally differentiated effector memory CD45RA+ cells. Sequencing was carried out using naive CD8+ T cells from PBMCs. The receptors derive from a man aged 18 to 35 in good health. Some clones in this sample may be carry-over from other donors' samples.

The chain uses TRBV27 and TRBJ2-1; 13 bases agree with TRBD2. From germline, CDR1 is MNHEY and CDR2 SMNVEV (reference sequence). The CDR3 is 16 residues long. Trimming removed 6 bases from V and 10 bases from J; junction bases left unmatched: 12. The CDR3 here is CASRTPGLAGLEEQFF. DNA for the CDR3: TGTGCCAGCAGAACCCCGGGACTAGCGGGACTTGAAGAGCAGTTCTTC.

This chain links TRBV19 with TRBJ1-1; TRBD1 matches 9 bases. CDR3 size: 17 residues. J was trimmed by 4 bases and V by 9 bases; bases with no gene match: 18. Germline assignment: CDR1 LNHDA and CDR2 SQIVND (reference sequence). The CDR3: CASTPGTGFPLGTEAFF. The CDR3 DNA follows: TGTGCCAGCACCCCCGGGACAGGGTTTCCTTTGGGCACTGAAGCTTTCTTT.

Of note for this clone: At one end, the junction sequence differs from germline, possibly due to a read error. V is TRBV19 and J is TRBJ1-5; D not certain. There are 13 residues in the CDR3. From germline, CDR1 is LNHDA and CDR2 SQIVND (reference sequence). The CDR3 reads CASSIVAPQPEGF. The CDR3 DNA reads as TGTGCCAGTAGTATAGTGGCCCCACAGCCCGAAGGTTTT.